A single T cell receptor beta chain is shown here with its context. Per the authors' pipeline: Amplifying reference gene primers gave estimates of nucleated cell counts. Method: immunoSEQ multiplex PCR; TCRdb's copy keeps in-frame clones and lacks some. That table gives V, J and clone size, and the DNA gave D and trimming. The top ten hold around two fifths of the sample, which has tens of thousands of clones, around 87% seen once. Unmatched junction bases numbered 4, after V lost 0 bases and J lost 6 bases. Germline CDR1 reads LGHNA; CDR2 reads YSLEER. The CDR3 is made up of 16 amino acids. The sample comes from a study of blood T cell repertoires in COVID-19. Study context: Donors in the United States, Italy and Spain gave samples during acute or convalescent COVID-19.

Sequenced material: peripheral blood. The sequence derives from a human donor in a cohort sampled during active COVID-19. V usage is TRBV4-3 and J usage is TRBJ2-1, with 11 bases aligning to TRBD2. The CDR3 here is CASSQELTSGGNEQFF. The CDR3 coding sequence is TGCGCCAGCAGCCAAGAACTAACTAGCGGGGGCAATGAGCAGTTCTTC.